The clone carrying this T cell receptor (beta chain) has just one count. This specimen belongs to a study of blood T cell repertoires in COVID-19. Whole-study context: Italy, Spain and the United States were the sources of the convalescent and acute COVID-19 samples. Sample material is recorded as cDNA or gDNA derived from T cells, B-cell-depleted T cells, or PBMCs.

The CDR3 length is 16 residues. Trimming removed 0 bases from V and 2 bases from J, with 14 bases in between. Germline V CDR1 and CDR2: SGHNT, YYREEE (reference sequence). Per the original data handling: The assay estimated nucleated cells by amplifying reference gene primers. Sequenced by immunoSEQ multiplex PCR; TCRdb stores in-frame clones only, minus some. V and J calls and clone size come straight from that table; D and trimming were deduced from the DNA. The repertoire has 95,000 to 150,000 clones, under 80% of them found once; the top ten carry under 3%. The chain uses TRBV5-4 and TRBJ2-5; weak D call: TRBD2 (6 bases). This sequence originates from a man between 65 and 85 years old with acute or convalescent COVID-19. Sample: peripheral blood. The DNA of the CDR3 is TGTGCCAGCAGCTTGGGCGGGGAGGCGGTGCAAGAGACCCAGTACTTC. It is translated as CASSLGGEAVQETQYF.